A selection of T cell receptor beta chains follows, all from one sample in a study of OX40 agonist ivuxolimab in advanced cancers. Here immunoSEQ multiplex PCR was the method, and the copy in TCRdb shows in-frame clones only, minus some. The repertoire has over 25,000 clones, around 80% of them found once; the top ten carry less than 15%. The sample in question was CD4+ or CD8+ T cells sorted from blood, obtained in a trial of the OX40 agonist ivuxolimab. The receptors stem from an adult with an advanced solid tumor such as melanoma, head and neck, liver or kidney cancer. The CDR3 runs from the conserved cysteine through the conserved F or W. D genes are given only for firm matches. A clone size is listed for some rows: how often the clone was seen (once, few, many), or a class if it is expanded.

17,NA,TRBV4-1,TRBD2,TRBJ2-2,CASSLLLAGVGAGELFF,TGCGCCAGCAGCCTCCTCCTAGCGGGGGTGGGTGCCGGGGAGCTGTTTTTT
15,NA,TRBV30,TRBD2,TRBJ2-5,CAWDPSGGAGETQYF,TGTGCCTGGGACCCTAGCGGGGGGGCCGGGGAGACCCAGTACTTC
16,NA,TRBV14,TRBD1,TRBJ2-7,CASSLVGTGTPYEQYF,TGTGCCAGCAGCCTTGTAGGGACAGGGACCCCCTACGAGCAGTACTTC
14,once,TRBV6-6,NA,TRBJ2-3,CASSYSLPPDTQYF,TGTGCCAGCAGTTACTCGTTGCCCCCAGATACGCAGTATTTT
14,few,TRBV2,TRBD2,TRBJ2-7,CASSDGTKLYEQYF,TGTGCCAGCAGTGATGGGACTAAACTTTACGAGCAGTACTTC
15,once,TRBV5-1,TRBD1,TRBJ1-1,CASSLGDRGSSEAFF,TGCGCCAGCAGCTTGGGGGACAGGGGGTCTAGTGAAGCTTTCTTT
12,few,TRBV29-1,NA,TRBJ1-4,CSAVTAIEKLFF,TGCAGCGCGGTGACAGCTATTGAAAAACTGTTTTTT
16,NA,TRBV29-1,TRBD2,TRBJ2-3,CSVEGLAGDHTDTQYF,TGCAGCGTTGAGGGACTAGCGGGGGACCACACAGATACGCAGTATTTT
13,once,TRBV1,NA,TRBJ1-1,CTSSHDRDTEAFF,TGCACCAGCAGTCATGACAGGGACACTGAAGCTTTCTTT
16,NA,TRBV9,TRBD2,TRBJ2-2,CASSASGTSGSGELFF,TGTGCCAGCAGCGCCTCGGGGACTAGCGGGTCCGGGGAGCTGTTTTTT
11,NA,TRBV5-6,NA,TRBJ2-1,CASSLGNEQFF,TGTGCCAGCAGCTTGGGCAATGAGCAGTTCTTC
14,NA,TRBV6-6,NA,TRBJ2-3,CASSPTWNTDTQYF,TGTGCCAGCAGCCCCACCTGGAATACAGATACGCAGTATTTT
15,NA,TRBV5-6,TRBD1,TRBJ1-5,CASSSGTAINQPQHF,TGTGCCAGCAGTTCCGGGACAGCGATAAATCAGCCCCAGCATTTT
12,NA,TRBV21-1,NA,TRBJ1-2,CANDRGGKGYTF,TGTGCCAACGACAGGGGAGGCAAAGGCTACACCTTC
16,NA,TRBV7-9,TRBD1,TRBJ1-5,CASSLVGTGNNQPQHF,TGTGCCAGCAGCTTAGTAGGGACAGGGAACAATCAGCCCCAGCATTTT
17,NA,TRBV9,NA,TRBJ2-1,CASTRTALPASYNEQFF,TGTGCCAGCACCAGGACAGCCCTTCCTGCCTCCTACAATGAGCAGTTCTTC
15,few,TRBV9,NA,TRBJ1-2,CASNRYGGPGYGYTF,TGTGCCAGCAACCGGTATGGAGGGCCTGGGTATGGCTACACCTTC
17,NA,TRBV4-1,NA,TRBJ1-4,CASSQYGLLYRNEKLFF,TGCGCCAGCAGCCAATACGGACTCCTATACCGAAATGAAAAACTGTTTTTT
12,few,TRBV7-9,NA,TRBJ2-1,CASSLADNEQFF,TGTGCCAGCAGCTTAGCCGACAATGAGCAGTTCTTC
11,NA,TRBV5-4,NA,TRBJ2-7,CASSLGNEQYF,TGTGCCAGCAGCTTAGGAAACGAGCAGTACTTC
15,NA,TRBV19,TRBD2,TRBJ2-5,CASSNSGGAEETQYF,TGTGCCAGTAGTAATAGCGGGGGGGCTGAAGAGACCCAGTACTTC
13,NA,TRBV29-1,NA,TRBJ2-7,CSVKGHREYEQYF,TGCAGCGTTAAGGGGCACAGGGAATACGAGCAGTACTTC
12,NA,TRBV5-4,NA,TRBJ1-2,CASSIPGGGYTF,TGTGCCAGCTCCATCCCGGGGGGTGGCTACACCTTC
15,NA,TRBV2,TRBD1,TRBJ2-1,CASSNPGQGENEQFF,TGTGCCAGCAGTAACCCCGGACAGGGTGAAAATGAGCAGTTCTTC
15,NA,TRBV11-3,NA,TRBJ2-1,CASSPRDLSYNEQFF,TGTGCCAGCAGCCCCCGGGATCTTTCCTACAATGAGCAGTTCTTC
12,NA,TRBV2,NA,TRBJ2-7,CASTTLIGEQYF,TGTGCCAGCACTACCCTGATTGGCGAGCAGTACTTC
14,NA,TRBV27,NA,TRBJ2-7,CASSSTVGAHEQYF,TGTGCCAGCAGTTCCACGGTAGGGGCCCACGAGCAGTACTTC
15,NA,TRBV11-1,NA,TRBJ1-2,CASSLGSSALGGYTF,TGTGCCAGCAGCTTAGGGAGCTCCGCATTAGGAGGCTACACCTTC
14,NA,TRBV19,TRBD1,TRBJ2-7,CASSPGQGAYEQYF,TGTGCCAGTAGTCCGGGACAGGGAGCCTACGAGCAGTACTTC
16,NA,TRBV27,NA,TRBJ2-3,CASSLEPGLSTDTQYF,TGTGCCAGCAGCCTAGAACCGGGACTGAGCACAGATACGCAGTATTTT
13,NA,TRBV6-5,NA,TRBJ2-7,CASSRAEANEQYF,TGTGCCAGCAGTAGGGCCGAGGCTAACGAGCAGTACTTC
11,large,TRBV19,NA,TRBJ2-7,CATLEEGEQYF,TGTGCCACCTTAGAGGAGGGCGAGCAGTACTTC
17,NA,TRBV9,TRBD1,TRBJ2-6,CASSEGTGFSGANVLTF,TGTGCCAGCAGCGAAGGGACAGGGTTTTCTGGGGCCAACGTCCTGACTTTC
15,NA,TRBV6-5,NA,TRBJ1-5,CASSYSGNSNQPQHF,TGTGCCAGCAGTTACTCCGGTAATAGCAATCAGCCCCAGCATTTT
14,few,TRBV7-4,NA,TRBJ1-1,CASSFWDGKTEAFF,TGTGCCAGCAGTTTTTGGGATGGGAAGACTGAAGCTTTCTTT
14,NA,TRBV9,NA,TRBJ2-7,CASSPGRDSYEQYF,TGTGCCAGCAGTCCCGGACGGGATTCCTACGAGCAGTACTTC
13,NA,TRBV6-5,NA,TRBJ2-3,CASSYSSGDTQYF,TGTGCCAGCAGTTATTCTTCCGGGGATACGCAGTATTTT
15,once,TRBV7-9,NA,TRBJ2-7,CASSSVSGGFYEQYF,TGTGCCAGCAGCTCAGTTTCGGGGGGCTTCTACGAGCAGTACTTC
18,NA,TRBV4-1,NA,TRBJ1-4,CASSQAGTGLATNEKLFF,TGCGCCAGCAGCCAAGCCGGGACGGGACTTGCAACTAATGAAAAACTGTTTTTT
14,NA,TRBV27,NA,TRBJ2-7,CASSNRHHSYEQYF,TGTGCCAGCAGCAACAGGCACCACTCCTACGAGCAGTACTTC
15,NA,TRBV6-6,TRBD1,TRBJ2-1,CASSIGQGAYNEQFF,TGTGCCAGCAGTATCGGACAGGGGGCCTACAATGAGCAGTTCTTC
14,few,TRBV19,NA,TRBJ1-2,CAVAEAGLPYGYTF,TGTGCCGTCGCCGAGGCAGGACTACCCTATGGCTACACCTTC
13,NA,TRBV9,NA,TRBJ1-5,CASSEDINQPQHF,TGTGCCAGCAGTGAGGACATCAATCAGCCCCAGCATTTT
15,NA,TRBV4-3,NA,TRBJ2-2,CASSQTGGPTGELFF,TGCGCCAGCAGCCAGACCGGAGGACCGACCGGGGAGCTGTTTTTT
15,NA,TRBV7-2,TRBD2,TRBJ2-7,CASTTLAGAFHEQYF,TGTGCCAGCACCACACTAGCGGGGGCTTTCCACGAGCAGTACTTC
12,once,TRBV27,NA,TRBJ1-5,CASSLVGGPQHF,TGTGCCAGCAGTTTAGTTGGGGGGCCCCAGCATTTT
16,NA,TRBV7-8,NA,TRBJ1-2,CASSLAGPEGFYGYTF,TGTGCCAGCAGCTTAGCTGGGCCAGAAGGTTTCTATGGCTACACCTTC
15,NA,TRBV9,TRBD2,TRBJ2-1,CASSVESGGVNEQFF,TGTGCCAGCAGCGTAGAAAGCGGGGGGGTAAATGAGCAGTTCTTC
13,few,TRBV7-9,NA,TRBJ2-7,CASSSDRTYEQYF,TGTGCCAGCAGCTCCGACAGGACCTACGAGCAGTACTTC
15,NA,TRBV5-4,TRBD2,TRBJ2-1,CASSPPGGVLNEQFF,TGTGCCAGCAGCCCCCCGGGGGGGGTTTTGAATGAGCAGTTCTTC
17,NA,TRBV14,NA,TRBJ1-1,CASSQAVKSSMNTEAFF,TGTGCCAGCAGCCAAGCAGTGAAGAGCTCGATGAACACTGAAGCTTTCTTT
15,NA,TRBV9,NA,TRBJ2-2,CASSTGSGTPGELFF,TGTGCCAGCAGCACAGGGTCGGGAACCCCCGGGGAGCTGTTTTTT